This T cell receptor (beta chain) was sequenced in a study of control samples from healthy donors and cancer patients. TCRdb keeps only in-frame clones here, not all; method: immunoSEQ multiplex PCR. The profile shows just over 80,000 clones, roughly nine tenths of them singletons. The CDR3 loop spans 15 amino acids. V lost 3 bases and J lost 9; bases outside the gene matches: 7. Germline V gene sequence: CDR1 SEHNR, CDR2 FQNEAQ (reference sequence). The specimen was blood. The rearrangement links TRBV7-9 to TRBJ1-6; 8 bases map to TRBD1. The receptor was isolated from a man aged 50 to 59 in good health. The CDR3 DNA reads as TGTGCCAGCAGCTTCGGGACAGGATTTGCTTCACCCCTCCACTTT. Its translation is CASSFGTGFASPLHF.